These 16 T cell receptor beta chains originate from one sample sequenced in a study of Ad26.COV2.S vaccination and SARS-CoV-2 variants. Stated treatment: roughly 18 received Ad26.COV2.S at low or high dose, single or two shots; 5 received placebo; per-sample allocation not given. Samples came from day 63 after the first vaccine or placebo injection. Some clones are missing from TCRdb's copy, which holds only in-frame ones; the method was immunoSEQ multiplex PCR. The sample has 300,000 to 400,000 clones, about nine tenths seen once. This material consisted of peripheral blood, taken in a trial of Ad26.COV2.S vaccine versus placebo. These receptors originate from a person aged 18-60 years who received the Ad26.COV2.S COVID-19 vaccine or a placebo.

The genes are TRBV2 and TRBJ1-5, with D unresolved. CDR1 and CDR2 (germline): SNHLY, FYNNEI. The CDR3 is 17 amino acids. V dropped 1 base and J dropped 0 bases, with 13 bases sitting between them. CDR3 protein: CASSEVRAVNSNQPQHF. The CDR3 nucleotides read TGTGCCAGCAGTGAAGTCCGGGCGGTTAATAGCAATCAGCCCCAGCATTTT.

This chain uses TRBV9 with TRBJ2-5, with TRBD2 as a possible D gene (6 bases). The V end was cut by 3 bases, the J end by 7 bases, with 16 bases between. Germline loops: CDR1 SGDLS, CDR2 YYNGEE. This CDR3 spans 14 amino acids. Here the CDR3 reads CASSGRDSGGTQYF. The CDR3 nucleotides are TGTGCCAGCAGCGGAAGGGACTCCGGAGGGACCCAGTACTTC.

CDR3 sequence reads: CASSQLNRGAGNEQFF. The CDR3 coding sequence is TGCGCCAGCAGCCAACTTAACAGGGGCGCGGGTAATGAGCAGTTCTTC. V and J are TRBV4-3 and TRBJ2-1; 7 bases align to TRBD1. This CDR3 has 16 residues. J lost 7 bases, V lost 2 bases, and 11 bases had no gene match. Germline lookup yields CDR1 LGHNA and CDR2 YSLEER.

The chain has TRBV5-1 and TRBJ1-2; D might be TRBD1 (5 bases). This CDR3 comprises 12 residues. Trimming left V 1 base short and J 7 bases short, with 8 bases between. Germline-derived CDR1 and CDR2 are SGHRS and YFSETQ. CDR3 in DNA: TGCGCCAGCAGCTTGCTTGGGGCTGGCTACACCTTC. Encoded protein: CASSLLGAGYTF.

This clone was observed a handful of times. The J gene is TRBJ2-3, the V gene TRBV4-3; TRBD2 agrees at 7 bases. The CDR3 extends over 16 amino acids. Germline V gene lookup returns CDR1 LGHNA and CDR2 YSLEER. J gave up 4 bases and V 0 bases, and 7 bases lay outside the gene matches. The DNA of the CDR3 is TGCGCCAGCAGCCAAGAAGGTAGCGGGTCCGCAGATACGCAGTATTTT. Protein sequence: CASSQEGSGSADTQYF.

This sequence joins TRBV5-4 and TRBJ2-3, with 7 positions matching TRBD1. Germline values: CDR1 SGHNT, CDR2 YYREEE (reference sequence). This CDR3 has 15 residues. V was clipped by 1 base and J by 6 bases; unmatched bases: 8. The CDR3 region is CASSLIGQVRDTQYF. The DNA for the CDR3 is TGTGCCAGCAGCTTGATCGGACAGGTTCGGGATACGCAGTATTTT.

This clone was recorded a few times. The chain joins TRBV6-5 to TRBJ1-2; D perhaps matches TRBD1 (6 bases). V gave up 8 bases and J gave up 1 base, with 14 bases separating them. The CDR3 consists of 14 residues. Germline V gene lookup returns CDR1 MNHEY and CDR2 SVGAGI. CDR3 nucleotides: TGTGCCAGCTCAAGGGACACCAATAACTATGGCTACACCTTC. Translation gives CASSRDTNNYGYTF.

The rearrangement uses TRBV7-3 and TRBJ1-1, with D possibly being TRBD1 (6 bases). Germline V gives CDR1 SGHTA, CDR2 FQGTGA. V lost 5 bases and J lost 1, with 17 bases in between. This CDR3 spans 16 amino acids. In DNA, the CDR3 is TGTGCCAGCAGCAAAAGGCGTATGGGGGCGAACACTGAAGCTTTCTTT. This translates into CASSKRRMGANTEAFF.

The chain links TRBV7-2 to TRBJ2-7, with D perhaps being TRBD1 or TRBD2 (6 bases each). CDR3 length equals 16 residues. CDR1 is SGHTA, CDR2 FQGNSA, per germline. V lost 0 bases and J 4 bases, leaving 16 bases between the germline ends. The chain's CDR3 is CASSLALGGAGYEQYF. CDR3 bases: TGTGCCAGCAGCTTAGCGCTGGGGGGCGCCGGATACGAGCAGTACTTC. The full variable domain, rest sourced from reference TRBV7-2 and TRBJ2-7, is GAGVSQSPSNKVTEKGKDVELRCDPISGHTALYWYRQSLGQGLEFLIYFQGNSAPDKSGLPSDRFSAERTGGSVSTLTIQRTQQEDSAVYLCASSLALGGAGYEQYFGPGTRLTVT.

The table lists this clone with a few counts. The rearrangement uses TRBV5-4 and TRBJ1-1, with D maybe TRBD1 (5 bases). Trimming shortened V by 8 bases and J by 1 base, and 18 bases separated the two germline ends. The V gene's germline CDR1 is SGHNT and CDR2 YYREEE (reference sequence). The CDR3 totals 15 residues. Here the CDR3 DNA reads TGTGCCAGAACTCGGGTGGCAGGGAGGAACACTGAAGCTTTCTTT. Translating it yields CARTRVAGRNTEAFF.

In this sample, this clone is medium-sized. The rearrangement links TRBV7-9 to TRBJ2-2; 12 bases match TRBD2. The CDR3 spans 16 residues. The J segment lost 7 bases and the V segment lost 4 bases, leaving 7 bases of the junction unmatched. In germline, CDR1 is SEHNR, CDR2 FQNEAQ (reference sequence). In nucleotides, the CDR3 is TGTGCCAGCAGCTCTAGCGGGAGGGGTCCAGGCGGGGAGCTGTTTTTT. It translates to CASSSSGRGPGGELFF.

CDR3: CAISPGQGGSNQPQHF. The CDR3 bases are TGTGCCATCAGTCCGGGACAGGGTGGCAGCAATCAGCCCCAGCATTTT. This chain joins TRBV10-3 and TRBJ1-5; 9 bases are a match to TRBD1. J gave up 1 base and V 5 bases, and 6 bases lay outside the gene matches. The CDR3 runs to 16 residues. In germline, CDR1 is ENHRY, CDR2 SYGVKD.

This sequence joins TRBV19 and TRBJ1-1; TRBD1 might be the D (5 bases). The CDR3 runs 12 residues. V shed 6 bases and J shed 5 bases, with 10 bases lying between them. Germline CDR1 is LNHDA and CDR2 is SQIVND (reference sequence). The CDR3: CASRQGLTEAFF. The CDR3 bases are TGTGCCAGTAGGCAGGGTTTAACTGAAGCTTTCTTT.

Only a few counts were recorded for this clone. This chain connects TRBV19 to TRBJ2-7; 10 bases match TRBD1. The CDR3 sequence is 14 residues long. Per germline, CDR1 LNHDA and CDR2 SQIVND (reference sequence). After removal of 5 bases from V and 2 bases from J, the junction contained 3 bases not matched to a gene. CDR3 DNA sequence: TGTGCCAGTAGTGTGGGACAGGGGACCTACGAGCAGTACTTC. Translated, it gives CASSVGQGTYEQYF.

The chain combines TRBV11-2 with TRBJ2-7; tentatively, D is TRBD2 (5 bases). The CDR3 contains 14 residues. Germline CDR1 and CDR2: SGHAT and FQNNGV. The ends were cut back, 3 bases at V and 2 bases at J, with 11 bases in the middle. This chain's CDR3 is CASSFGVDPYEQYF. The CDR3 coding sequence is TGTGCCAGCAGCTTCGGGGTCGATCCCTACGAGCAGTACTTC.

In this sample, this clone turned up a few times. The rearrangement joins TRBV7-6 to TRBJ1-4, with D possibly matching TRBD1 (5 bases). V was trimmed by 4 bases and J by 4 bases, leaving 16 bases between them. The length of the CDR3 is 16 residues. Per germline, CDR1 SGHVS and CDR2 FNYEAQ. CDR3 sequence (DNA): TGTGCCAGCAGCTCAACGGGAGGGGCCCTTAATGAAAAACTGTTTTTT. This sequence encodes CASSSTGGALNEKLFF.